This passage covers 5 T cell receptor beta chains from one sample sequenced in a study of neoadjuvant anti-PD-1 for oral cavity cancer. Profiling relied on immunoSEQ multiplex PCR, and the TCRdb table lists in-frame clones only, not all of them. Found here are tens of thousands of clones, 80% to 90% of them singletons; the top ten hold 3% to 3.5%. The sample in question was PBMCs, obtained before nivolumab (anti-PD-1) treatment. The receptors stem from a person aged 35 to 85 with oral cavity squamous cell carcinoma.

The chain uses TRBV19 and TRBJ1-3; D might be TRBD1 (5 bases). Germline V gene lookup returns CDR1 LNHDA and CDR2 SQIVND (reference sequence). The CDR3 has 16 amino acids. Trimming took off 4 bases at V and 0 bases at J, with 13 bases between the two ends. The CDR3 reads CASSTPGRTSGNTIYF. The CDR3 DNA reads TGTGCCAGTAGTACTCCAGGGAGGACCTCTGGAAACACCATATATTTT.

This chain connects TRBV7-9 to TRBJ1-2; 7 bases align to TRBD1. V shed 3 bases, J shed 2 bases, and the junction held 3 bases outside the gene matches. The CDR3 runs to 14 residues. Germline V gives CDR1 SEHNR, CDR2 FQNEAQ (reference sequence). Here the CDR3 DNA reads TGTGCCAGCAGCTTTGGGACAGCGAACTATGGCTACACCTTC. Translated: CASSFGTANYGYTF.

The chain couples TRBV6-1 to TRBJ2-7; tentatively, D is TRBD1 (6 bases). Germline CDR1 reads MNHNS; CDR2 reads SASEGT. V shed 4 bases and J shed 4 bases, with 8 bases lying between them. The CDR3 runs to 12 residues. This CDR3 reads CASSVRGYEQYF. The CDR3 nucleotides read TGTGCCAGCAGTGTGAGGGGGTACGAGCAGTACTTC.

This chain uses TRBV4-2 with TRBJ2-7, with 8 bases aligning to TRBD2. This CDR3 contains 19 residues. The V gene end was trimmed by 4 bases and the J gene end by 6 bases; junction bases not matched to a gene: 23. Looked up from germline, CDR1 is LGHNA and CDR2 is YNFKEQ. In DNA form, the CDR3 reads TGTGCCAGCAGCCCTCAGGCCGCAGGGGTCGGGACTAGAGGCAGCGAGCAGTACTTC. Amino acids: CASSPQAAGVGTRGSEQYF.

The chain couples TRBV11-2 to TRBJ2-2, with TRBD2 as a possible D gene (5 bases). CDR1 and CDR2 (germline): SGHAT, FQNNGV. Trimming shortened V by 2 bases and J by 4 bases, and 5 bases separated the two germline ends. The CDR3 runs to 13 residues. The CDR3 spells CASSLRGTGELFF. The CDR3 DNA reads TGTGCCAGCAGCTTACGGGGCACCGGGGAGCTGTTTTTT.